A selection of T cell receptor beta chains follows, all from one sample in a study of blood T cell repertoires in COVID-19. Assay: immunoSEQ multiplex PCR; the TCRdb copy retains only in-frame clones and omits some. The sample has some 90,000 clones, roughly 87% seen once; the top ten hold roughly 5.2%. Input material: peripheral blood. The receptors stem from a woman older than 75 with active COVID-19. Both conserved end residues are part of each CDR3. Fields, in order: D gene, J gene, V gene, CDR3 protein. The D gene is left open where the match is weak.

NA,TRBJ2-7,TRBV4-1,CASSPIGGDYEQYF
TRBD2,TRBJ2-1,TRBV28,CASSFSGGSMDEQFF
TRBD1,TRBJ2-4,TRBV28,CASTETGGSYQAKNIQYF
NA,TRBJ1-2,TRBV14,CASSQEGLYGYTF
TRBD2,TRBJ2-5,TRBV6-2/TRBV6-3,CASSYGLVSGMGETQYF
NA,TRBJ2-5,TRBV7-9,CASSLLGGETQYF
NA,TRBJ1-6,TRBV27,CASMKQGSYNSPLHF
TRBD2,TRBJ2-1,TRBV4-3,CASSQAAGVEQFF
NA,TRBJ2-5,TRBV19,CASSIRRQSETQYF
TRBD2,TRBJ2-3,TRBV27,CASRSASGRGRDTQYF
NA,TRBJ2-5,TRBV7-8,CASSRGQKETQYF